The 13 T cell receptor beta chains presented below share a single source sample, sequenced in a study of cytomegalovirus exposure and HLA in healthy donors. The PCR employed 60 Vbeta primers together with 13 Jbeta primers. Measured with immunoSEQ multiplex PCR; TCRdb has only the in-frame clones, and not every one. The data show approximately 110,000 clones, about three quarters seen once. Material: PBMCs. The origin of the receptors is a middle-aged woman in good health and CMV-seropositive.

This sequence joins TRBV5-1 and TRBJ2-2; 7 nucleotides agree with TRBD1. CDR3 length equals 17 residues. The germline V gene encodes CDR1 SGHRS and CDR2 YFSETQ. J lost 0 bases, V lost 2 bases, and 7 bases had no gene match. Written as DNA, the CDR3 is TGCGCCAGCAGCTTCCTATACAGGGGCCCGAACACCGGGGAGCTGTTTTTT. Its protein is CASSFLYRGPNTGELFF. Combining the CDR3 with reference TRBV5-1 and TRBJ2-2 gives the whole variable domain KAGVTQTPRYLIKTRGQQVTLSCSPISGHRSVSWYQQTPGQGLQFLFEYFSETQRNKGNFPGRFSGRQFSNSRSEMNVSTLELGDSALYLCASSFLYRGPNTGELFFGEGSRLTVL.

The chain has TRBV9 and TRBJ1-2, with D perhaps matching TRBD1 (5 bases). Germline CDR1 and CDR2: SGDLS and YYNGEE. This CDR3 contains 16 residues. V lost 3 bases and J 4 bases, leaving 19 bases between the germline ends. The CDR3 coding sequence is TGTGCCAGCAGCGGCATGACAGCACATACAACCTATGGCTACACCTTC. Translating gives CASSGMTAHTTYGYTF.

This clone was counted a single time. The CDR3: CASRPNRGGFSEAFF. CDR3 coding DNA: TGTGCCAGCAGACCCAATCGGGGGGGGTTCTCGGAAGCTTTCTTT. The rearrangement links TRBV6-5 to TRBJ1-1; tentatively, D is TRBD1 (5 bases). The CDR3 length is 15 residues. Germline-derived CDR1 and CDR2 are MNHEY and SVGAGI. V dropped 6 bases and J dropped 8 bases, with 22 bases sitting between them.

This chain joins TRBV2 and TRBJ2-1; TRBD2 matches at 13 bases. CDR3 length: 16 amino acids. Germline V gene sequence: CDR1 SNHLY, CDR2 FYNNEI. Trimming cost V 5 bases and J 8 bases; bases outside gene matches: 9. The CDR3 bases are TGTGCCAGCAGTTCCGCCGGGACTAGCGGGACCGATGAGCAGTTCTTC. This codes for CASSSAGTSGTDEQFF.

V gene TRBV2 combines with J gene TRBJ1-1; 8 positions match TRBD1. The CDR3 consists of 15 residues. J gave up 1 base and V 8 bases, and 9 bases lay outside the gene matches. CDR1 and CDR2 (germline): SNHLY, FYNNEI. DNA of the CDR3: TGTGCCAGCTGGGGCAGGGGGCCTAAGAACACTGAAGCTTTCTTT. It codes for CASWGRGPKNTEAFF.

The table lists this clone with a few counts. The chain has TRBV12-5 and TRBJ2-1; tentative D call: TRBD2 (6 bases). In germline, CDR1 is LGHNT, CDR2 FRNRAP. With 4 bases removed from V and 5 bases from J, the gap between germline ends came to 12 bases. The CDR3 sequence is 14 residues long. CDR3 protein: CASGYGTGDNEQFF. CDR3 nucleotide sequence: TGTGCTAGTGGTTATGGGACGGGGGACAATGAGCAGTTCTTC.

There are a few counts of this clone. The V gene is TRBV29-1, the J gene TRBJ2-1; D may be TRBD2 (5 bases). V was trimmed by 3 bases and J by 0 bases, leaving 12 bases between them. This CDR3 is 15 amino acids long. Germline loops: CDR1 SQVTM, CDR2 ANQGSEA. Here the CDR3 reads CSVEGLGLSYNEQFF. For the CDR3, the DNA is TGCAGCGTTGAGGGGTTAGGACTCTCCTACAATGAGCAGTTCTTC.

The chain employs TRBV6-6 and TRBJ1-1, with TRBD1 as a possible D gene (6 bases). The CDR3 spans 16 residues. Trimming stripped 3 bases from V and 1 base from J, with 15 bases between. CDR1 and CDR2 (germline): MNHNY, SVGAGI (reference sequence). The CDR3 sequence: CASSYHPPGENTEAFF. Here the CDR3 DNA reads TGTGCCAGCAGTTATCACCCCCCAGGGGAGAACACTGAAGCTTTCTTT.

This rearrangement joins TRBV7-8 to TRBJ2-7; 7 bases fit TRBD2. Germline-derived CDR1 and CDR2 are SGHVS and FQNEAQ. This CDR3 region has 14 residues. The J segment lost 2 bases and the V segment lost 0 bases, leaving 1 base of the junction unmatched. Here the CDR3 DNA reads TGTGCCAGCAGCTTAGCGGGGGGGACCTACGAGCAGTACTTC. Translation: CASSLAGGTYEQYF.

The V and J genes are TRBV4-3 and TRBJ1-5, with D perhaps TRBD1 (5 bases). This CDR3 comprises 14 residues. The germline V gene encodes CDR1 LGHNA and CDR2 YSLEER. The V end was cut by 0 bases, the J end by 5 bases, with 8 bases between. This CDR3 is CASSQDLGDQPQHF. CDR3 in DNA: TGCGCCAGCAGCCAAGATCTAGGGGATCAGCCCCAGCATTTT.

The rearrangement links TRBV28 to TRBJ2-7, with no clear D. Germline V CDR1 and CDR2: MDHEN, SYDVKM. The length of the CDR3 is 14 residues. Trimming took off 6 bases at V and 2 bases at J, with 14 bases between the two ends. The chain's CDR3 is CASSSSGLTYEQYF. In nucleotides, the CDR3 is TGTGCCAGCAGCTCATCGGGTCTTACCTACGAGCAGTACTTC.

V is TRBV6-5 and J is TRBJ2-1; 9 bases line up with TRBD2. J lost 8 bases, V lost 0 bases, and 8 bases had no gene match. Looked up from germline, CDR1 is MNHEY and CDR2 is SVGAGI. This CDR3 is built from 16 residues. The CDR3: CASSYSSSGINDEQFF. The CDR3 nucleotides read TGTGCCAGCAGTTACTCGTCTAGCGGGATTAATGATGAGCAGTTCTTC.

V usage is TRBV11-3 and J usage is TRBJ2-7; perhaps TRBD2 as D (6 bases). Trimming took 1 base from V and 0 from J, leaving 7 bases between them. CDR1 is SGHNT and CDR2 is YENEEA in the germline V gene. The CDR3 runs 14 residues. CDR3 DNA: TGTGCCAGCAGCTTAGCCGGGGGCTCCTACGAGCAGTACTTC. This codes for CASSLAGGSYEQYF. Looking up the rest from reference TRBV11-3 and TRBJ2-7 gives the full variable domain: EAGVVQSPRYKIIEKKQPVAFWCNPISGHNTLYWYLQNLGQGPELLIRYENEEAVDDSQLPKDRFSAERLKGVDSTLKIQPAELGDSAVYLCASSLAGGSYEQYFGPGTRLTVT.